This T cell receptor (beta chain) appears in the sequencing data of a study of cytomegalovirus exposure and HLA in healthy donors. To note about this clone: Antigen specificity is unknown.

Trimming cost V 3 bases and J 0 bases, with 6 bases left between them. This CDR3 has 12 amino acids. Germline V gene sequence: CDR1 SQVTM, CDR2 ANQGSEA. Overall study results and limits: A prior analysis recorded that most TCR beta V segments were productive about 87% or about 30% of the time.

In the PCR, 60 Vbeta and 13 Jbeta primers were used. Generated by immunoSEQ multiplex PCR, the TCRdb table keeps only in-frame clones and is missing some. The profile shows 150,000 to 200,000 clones, roughly 73% of them singletons. The chain combines TRBV29-1 with TRBJ2-7; maybe TRBD1 (6 bases). This clonotype was obtained from a female donor in good health and CMV-seronegative. Source material: PBMCs. DNA of the CDR3: TGCAGCGTTGACAGGGGCTCCTACGAGCAGTACTTC. It translates to CSVDRGSYEQYF.